This T cell receptor (beta chain) stems from a study of blood T cell repertoires in COVID-19. About the study: Material from acute and convalescent COVID-19 was sourced from the United States, Italy and Spain. PBMCs, B-cell-depleted T cells, or T cells provided the cDNA or gDNA that made up the material.

The germline V gene has CDR1 SGHTA and CDR2 FQGNSA. V was clipped by 5 bases and J by 6 bases, with 14 bases between them. CDR3 length equals 14 residues. As originally analysed: Reference gene primer amplification gave nucleated cell count estimates. Measured with immunoSEQ multiplex PCR; TCRdb has only the in-frame clones, and not every one. V and J calls and clone size are those listed in that table; D and trimming were worked out from the DNA. The sample lists around 270,000 clones, 70% to 85% seen once, with 0.87% in the top ten. Patients at the Seattle site were enrolled during active infection and followed longitudinally.

The sequencing sample was made of peripheral blood. The chain joins TRBV7-2 to TRBJ2-1, with a possible D match to TRBD2 (6 bases). This receptor was identified in a human donor with COVID-19, enrolled during active disease. The donor label of this sample is uncertain. The CDR3 here is CASSTRLGGNEQFF. CDR3 DNA: TGTGCCAGCAGCACCAGACTAGGAGGCAATGAGCAGTTCTTC.